The rows below give T cell receptor beta chains drawn from one sample of a study of T cells in localized non-small cell lung cancer. This table comes from immunoSEQ multiplex PCR, and its TCRdb copy is limited to in-frame clones, with some not included. The sample includes approximately 140,000 clones, roughly 90% of them seen just once. Sequences were derived from peripheral blood, sampled before any cancer treatment. These receptors all come from a female donor of 60 years or more with stage I lung adenocarcinoma. The CDR3 runs from the conserved cysteine through the conserved F or W. Fields, in order: clone size, V gene, J gene, D gene, CDR3 DNA, CDR3 protein. The D gene is left open where the match is weak. Part of the rows lack a size; the others show once, few, many or a class for expanded clones.

clone size: NA; V gene: TRBV6-4; J gene: TRBJ2-7; D gene: TRBD2; CDR3 DNA: TGTGCCAGCAGTGACTCCAGCGGGAGTAGTTCCGAGCAGTACTTC; CDR3 protein: CASSDSSGSSSEQYF
clone size: once; V gene: TRBV27; J gene: TRBJ2-2; D gene: NA; CDR3 DNA: TGTGCCAGCAGCCCGGAGGGAGAGCACGGGGAGCTGTTTTTT; CDR3 protein: CASSPEGEHGELFF
clone size: NA; V gene: TRBV19; J gene: TRBJ2-2; D gene: NA; CDR3 DNA: TGTGCCAGTAACCCCCAGGGGAGAGTAGCCGGGGAGCTGTTTTTT; CDR3 protein: CASNPQGRVAGELFF
clone size: NA; V gene: TRBV28; J gene: TRBJ1-2; D gene: NA; CDR3 DNA: TGTGCCAGCAGGGGGACACCTAGCTACACCTTC; CDR3 protein: CASRGTPSYTF
clone size: NA; V gene: TRBV7-9; J gene: TRBJ1-5; D gene: NA; CDR3 DNA: TGTGCCAGCAGCTTATCAGAGGGTGCTCAGCCCCAGCATTTT; CDR3 protein: CASSLSEGAQPQHF
clone size: NA; V gene: TRBV5-8; J gene: TRBJ2-3; D gene: NA; CDR3 DNA: TGTGCCAGCAGCCCCCGGGACACAGATACGCAGTATTTT; CDR3 protein: CASSPRDTDTQYF
clone size: NA; V gene: TRBV9; J gene: TRBJ2-3; D gene: TRBD2; CDR3 DNA: TGTGCCAGCAGCCCGGGACTAGCGGCCACAGATACGCAGTATTTT; CDR3 protein: CASSPGLAATDTQYF
clone size: NA; V gene: TRBV7-9; J gene: TRBJ2-2; D gene: NA; CDR3 DNA: TGTGCCAGCAGCTTAGATGGGTACACCGGGGAGCTGTTTTTT; CDR3 protein: CASSLDGYTGELFF
clone size: NA; V gene: TRBV7-9; J gene: TRBJ2-7; D gene: TRBD2; CDR3 DNA: TGTGCCAGCACCATAAAGGGAGGGATGAGCTCCTACGAGCAGTACTTC; CDR3 protein: CASTIKGGMSSYEQYF
clone size: NA; V gene: TRBV7-9; J gene: TRBJ2-4; D gene: TRBD1; CDR3 DNA: TGTGCCAGCAGTCATCCGGGACAGGGGTCCAAAAACATTCAGTACTTC; CDR3 protein: CASSHPGQGSKNIQYF
clone size: NA; V gene: TRBV27; J gene: TRBJ2-5; D gene: NA; CDR3 DNA: TGTGCCAGCAGTTTCCTAGGAGTAGAGACCCAGTACTTC; CDR3 protein: CASSFLGVETQYF
clone size: NA; V gene: TRBV19; J gene: TRBJ1-1; D gene: NA; CDR3 DNA: TGTGCCAGTAGCCCAGACAGGACCACTGAAGCTTTCTTT; CDR3 protein: CASSPDRTTEAFF
clone size: NA; V gene: TRBV28; J gene: TRBJ2-7; D gene: NA; CDR3 DNA: TGTGCCAGCAGTTATCTCAGGGCAAAGTATAGCTCCTACGAGCAGTACTTC; CDR3 protein: CASSYLRAKYSSYEQYF
clone size: NA; V gene: TRBV5-6; J gene: TRBJ1-2; D gene: NA; CDR3 DNA: TGTGCCAGCAGCTTGGAGGTCCCGGCAGGGGACTATGGCTACACCTTC; CDR3 protein: CASSLEVPAGDYGYTF
clone size: NA; V gene: TRBV5-4; J gene: TRBJ2-6; D gene: TRBD1; CDR3 DNA: TGTGCCAGCCCGGGACAGGGTACGTCTGGGGCCAACGTCCTGACTTTC; CDR3 protein: CASPGQGTSGANVLTF
clone size: few; V gene: TRBV6-1; J gene: TRBJ2-7; D gene: TRBD1; CDR3 DNA: TGTGCCAGCAGTGCTCTACCGGGACAGGGGTTCGACGAGCAGTACTTC; CDR3 protein: CASSALPGQGFDEQYF
clone size: NA; V gene: TRBV9; J gene: TRBJ1-1; D gene: NA; CDR3 DNA: TGTGCCAGCAGAGGGGCCAGGAACACTGAAGCTTTCTTT; CDR3 protein: CASRGARNTEAFF
clone size: NA; V gene: TRBV7-9; J gene: TRBJ2-5; D gene: NA; CDR3 DNA: TGTGCCAGCAGCTTAGGGCTCGAGTTGAAGACCCAGTACTTC; CDR3 protein: CASSLGLELKTQYF
clone size: NA; V gene: TRBV15; J gene: TRBJ2-7; D gene: NA; CDR3 DNA: TGTGCCACCAGCCCACCAAACTACGAGCAGTACTTC; CDR3 protein: CATSPPNYEQYF
clone size: NA; V gene: TRBV9; J gene: TRBJ2-1; D gene: TRBD2; CDR3 DNA: TGTGCCAGCAGCGTAGAAGGGGTAGCTAGCGGGAGCTACAATGAGCAGTTCTTC; CDR3 protein: CASSVEGVASGSYNEQFF
clone size: NA; V gene: TRBV9; J gene: TRBJ1-2; D gene: NA; CDR3 DNA: TGTGCCAGCAGCGTAGATCGGCAGGGAGAGGACTATGGCTACACCTTC; CDR3 protein: CASSVDRQGEDYGYTF
clone size: NA; V gene: TRBV6-1; J gene: TRBJ1-2; D gene: NA; CDR3 DNA: TGTGCCAGCAGACCCCACTATGGCTACACCTTC; CDR3 protein: CASRPHYGYTF
clone size: NA; V gene: TRBV28; J gene: TRBJ2-7; D gene: NA; CDR3 DNA: TGTGCCAGCAGTTTACCCAAGGGCAGGAGCCACGAGCAGTACTTC; CDR3 protein: CASSLPKGRSHEQYF
clone size: NA; V gene: TRBV2; J gene: TRBJ2-1; D gene: NA; CDR3 DNA: TGTGCCAGAGGGGCTTTGAGCGATGAGCAGTTCTTC; CDR3 protein: CARGALSDEQFF
clone size: NA; V gene: TRBV7-9; J gene: TRBJ2-1; D gene: NA; CDR3 DNA: TGTGCCAGCCTGGATCAGGGGTGGGTCTTC; CDR3 protein: CASLDQGWVF
clone size: NA; V gene: TRBV2; J gene: TRBJ2-2; D gene: TRBD2; CDR3 DNA: TGTGCCAGCAGTGAATCCCTAGCGGGAGCTAACACCGGGGAGCTGTTTTTT; CDR3 protein: CASSESLAGANTGELFF
clone size: NA; V gene: TRBV5-4; J gene: TRBJ1-1; D gene: NA; CDR3 DNA: TGTGCCAGCAGCTCCCCAAACACTGAAGCTTTCTTT; CDR3 protein: CASSSPNTEAFF
clone size: NA; V gene: TRBV5-6; J gene: TRBJ1-1; D gene: NA; CDR3 DNA: TGTGCCAGCAGCCCGCTGACCCGGGGGACACTGAACACTGAAGCTTTCTTT; CDR3 protein: CASSPLTRGTLNTEAFF
clone size: NA; V gene: TRBV19; J gene: TRBJ2-4; D gene: NA; CDR3 DNA: TGTGCCAGTAGTGAGTCCAAAAACATTCAGTACTTC; CDR3 protein: CASSESKNIQYF
clone size: NA; V gene: TRBV7-7; J gene: TRBJ2-7; D gene: NA; CDR3 DNA: TGTGCCAGCAGCTTAACAGGGGGGGGCTACGAGCAGTACTTC; CDR3 protein: CASSLTGGGYEQYF
clone size: NA; V gene: TRBV19; J gene: TRBJ2-2; D gene: TRBD2; CDR3 DNA: TGTGCCAGTAGCATGGGACTAGCGGGAGCGGACGGGGAGCTGTTTTTT; CDR3 protein: CASSMGLAGADGELFF
clone size: once; V gene: TRBV18; J gene: TRBJ1-3; D gene: NA; CDR3 DNA: TGTGCCAGCTCACCAGCCTCTGGAAACACCATATATTTT; CDR3 protein: CASSPASGNTIYF
clone size: once; V gene: TRBV19; J gene: TRBJ2-1; D gene: NA; CDR3 DNA: TGTGCCAGTAGCCGGGACTCCAACAATGAGCAGTTCTTC; CDR3 protein: CASSRDSNNEQFF
clone size: few; V gene: TRBV27; J gene: TRBJ1-5; D gene: NA; CDR3 DNA: TGTGCCAGCAGTTGGACAAGAGATCAGCCCCAGCATTTT; CDR3 protein: CASSWTRDQPQHF
clone size: NA; V gene: TRBV2; J gene: TRBJ2-3; D gene: TRBD1; CDR3 DNA: TGTGCCAGCAGTCGCCGACTTCCGGGACAGGGCGCAGATACGCAGTATTTT; CDR3 protein: CASSRRLPGQGADTQYF
clone size: NA; V gene: TRBV28; J gene: TRBJ1-6; D gene: NA; CDR3 DNA: TGTGCCAGCAGTTTACCCCAGGGGAGTTCACCCCTCCACTTT; CDR3 protein: CASSLPQGSSPLHF
clone size: NA; V gene: TRBV5-6; J gene: TRBJ2-7; D gene: TRBD2; CDR3 DNA: TGTGCCAGCAGCTCCTGGGGCGGGAGGATAAGCTCCTACGAGCAGTACTTC; CDR3 protein: CASSSWGGRISSYEQYF
clone size: NA; V gene: TRBV7-3; J gene: TRBJ2-1; D gene: TRBD2; CDR3 DNA: TGTGCCAGCAGCTTGGTGGGAGGGCCCCACAATGAGCAGTTCTTC; CDR3 protein: CASSLVGGPHNEQFF
clone size: NA; V gene: TRBV7-3; J gene: TRBJ2-5; D gene: TRBD2; CDR3 DNA: TGTGCCAGCAGCTCCAGAGGGCGGGAGGGGCAAGAGACCCAGTACTTC; CDR3 protein: CASSSRGREGQETQYF
clone size: NA; V gene: TRBV18; J gene: TRBJ1-1; D gene: NA; CDR3 DNA: TGTGCCAGCTCACCACCGATACAGGTATTGGGGACTGAAGCTTTCTTT; CDR3 protein: CASSPPIQVLGTEAFF
clone size: NA; V gene: TRBV25-1; J gene: TRBJ2-5; D gene: TRBD1; CDR3 DNA: TGTGCCAGCAGTACCCAAGCGGGACAGGGGGAGACCCAGTACTTC; CDR3 protein: CASSTQAGQGETQYF
clone size: NA; V gene: TRBV4-2; J gene: TRBJ1-2; D gene: NA; CDR3 DNA: TGTGCCACCGGTGAAAACAGGGTCTCGGGCCTTGGCTACACCTTC; CDR3 protein: CATGENRVSGLGYTF
clone size: NA; V gene: TRBV7-9; J gene: TRBJ2-5; D gene: TRBD1; CDR3 DNA: TGTGCCAGCAGCTTAGGGGCCACAGGGGCTAGAAAGACCCAGTACTTC; CDR3 protein: CASSLGATGARKTQYF
clone size: NA; V gene: TRBV18; J gene: TRBJ1-1; D gene: NA; CDR3 DNA: TGTGCCAGCTCACCACAGGGAAACACTGAAGCTTTCTTT; CDR3 protein: CASSPQGNTEAFF
clone size: NA; V gene: TRBV15; J gene: TRBJ1-2; D gene: TRBD1; CDR3 DNA: TGTGCCACCAGCAGAGATAGGGGACAGTCTGTTGGCTACACCTTC; CDR3 protein: CATSRDRGQSVGYTF